This is a list of T cell receptor beta chains from one sample in a study of shared clonotypes between healthy human individuals. Assay: immunoSEQ multiplex PCR; the TCRdb copy retains only in-frame clones and omits some. The sample includes over 750,000 clones, 96% of them seen just once. What was sequenced was naive CD8+ T cells sorted from blood. Receptor source: a man aged 25 to 40 in good health. CDR3s include the opening cysteine and the closing phenylalanine or tryptophan. The D gene is left open where the match is weak. Size tells how often a clone was seen (once, few, many) or the class of an expanded clone, and some rows leave it out.

D,V,size,length,J,CDR3,DNA
.,TRBV9,.,17,TRBJ2-6,CASSGRDQGSGANVLTF,TGTGCCAGCAGCGGCCGTGATCAGGGCTCTGGGGCCAACGTCCTGACTTTC
TRBD1,TRBV9,.,19,TRBJ2-1,CASSVETGGREWGHNEQFF,TGTGCCAGCAGCGTAGAAACAGGGGGCAGGGAGTGGGGTCACAATGAGCAGTTCTTC
.,TRBV29-1,once,11,TRBJ1-1,CSAPGRTEAFF,TGCAGCGCCCCAGGCAGGACTGAAGCTTTCTTT
.,TRBV27,.,14,TRBJ2-7,CASSLSQKSYEQYF,TGTGCCAGCAGTTTATCACAAAAATCCTACGAGCAGTACTTC
.,TRBV27,.,15,TRBJ2-5,CASSLMRRGGETQYF,TGTGCCAGCAGCCTTATGCGTAGGGGAGGAGAGACCCAGTACTTC
TRBD2,TRBV11-2,.,16,TRBJ2-1,CASSPLAGGTAPEQFF,TGTGCCAGCAGCCCTCTAGCGGGAGGAACGGCGCCTGAGCAGTTCTTC
.,TRBV10-3,.,12,TRBJ1-1,CAIGEGHTEAFF,TGTGCCATCGGAGAGGGACACACTGAAGCTTTCTTT
.,TRBV29-1,.,15,TRBJ2-7,CSVNLYNLGSYEQYF,TGCAGCGTAAACTTATATAACTTAGGCTCCTACGAGCAGTACTTC
.,TRBV19,.,15,TRBJ2-7,CASSQSAVGEYEQYF,TGTGCCAGTAGTCAGTCGGCAGTGGGGGAGTACGAGCAGTACTTC
TRBD2,TRBV4-1,.,14,TRBJ2-3,CASSNPQRGDTQYF,TGCGCCAGCAGCAACCCCCAGCGGGGAGATACGCAGTATTTT
.,TRBV27,.,14,TRBJ2-6,CASSFSAGANVLTF,TGTGCCAGCAGTTTTAGTGCTGGGGCCAACGTCCTGACTTTC
TRBD2,TRBV9,.,15,TRBJ2-3,CASSGSGRGADTQYF,TGTGCCAGCAGCGGTAGCGGGAGAGGGGCGGATACGCAGTATTTT
.,TRBV27,.,14,TRBJ2-1,CASTSRGIHYEQFF,TGTGCCAGCACTTCTAGGGGGATACACTATGAGCAGTTCTTC